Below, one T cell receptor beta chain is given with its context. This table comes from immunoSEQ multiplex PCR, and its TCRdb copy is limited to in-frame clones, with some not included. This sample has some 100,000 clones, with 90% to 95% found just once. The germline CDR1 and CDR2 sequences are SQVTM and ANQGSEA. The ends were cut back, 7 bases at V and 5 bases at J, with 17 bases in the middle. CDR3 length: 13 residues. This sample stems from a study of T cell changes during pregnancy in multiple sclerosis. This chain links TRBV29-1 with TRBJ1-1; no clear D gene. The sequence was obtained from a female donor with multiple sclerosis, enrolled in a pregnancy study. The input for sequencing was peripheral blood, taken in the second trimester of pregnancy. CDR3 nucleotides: TGCAGCGCGAGTGTGAAGGCGGGAACTGAAGCTTTCTTT. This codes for CSASVKAGTEAFF.